This T cell receptor beta chain was recovered during a study of lymphopenia after photon versus proton radiotherapy. Germline CDR1 and CDR2: MDHEN and SYDVKM. CDR3 size: 14 residues. V lost 3 bases and J lost 3, with 11 bases in between. General study findings and limits: In patients who died, overall survival fell as post-nadir TCR diversity dropped more.

TCRdb keeps only in-frame clones here, not all; method: immunoSEQ multiplex PCR. This table has about 50,000 clones, around 82% appearing once. Comments on this clone: Its antigen is unknown.

This TCR came from a man aged 50 to 59 with gastric cancer. The sample in question was peripheral blood, obtained from a patient treated with photon-based radiotherapy. The V call is TRBV28, the J call TRBJ1-2; maybe TRBD1 (6 bases). As DNA, the CDR3 is TGTGCCAGCAGTTTGGGGGGGGCGGACTATGGCTACACCTTC. As protein: CASSLGGADYGYTF.